These 10 T cell receptor beta chains came from one sample sequenced in a study of T cell repertoires in cytomegalovirus infection. These receptors' antigens are unknown. One entry per CDR3 protein results from TCRdb running MiXCR on the reads. Altogether around 900,000 distinct CDR3 sequences are present, roughly 30% being singletons, with the ten largest covering over 12%. The sequencing used cultured CD8+ T cells from PBMCs, collected from culture after CMV antigen stimulation. The receptor set was obtained from a human donor in good health (CMV status not recorded). Some clones in this sample may be carry-over from other donors' samples.

V and J are TRBV10-3 and TRBJ2-7, with 7 nucleotides matching TRBD1. The V and J ends lost 6 bases and 1 base, in that order; junction bases with no gene match: 9. Germline V gives CDR1 ENHRY, CDR2 SYGVKD. The CDR3 contains 15 residues. The CDR3, as DNA: TGTGCCATCAGACTCGGACAGGAGACTTCCTACGAGCAGTACTTC. Its translation: CAIRLGQETSYEQYF.

This chain uses TRBV19 with TRBJ2-3, with D perhaps TRBD2 (5 bases). The germline gives CDR1 LNHDA, CDR2 SQIVND (reference sequence). V was pared by 1 base and J by 6 bases, with 8 bases between. This CDR3 contains 13 residues. CDR3 amino acids: CASSIATGDTQYF. For the CDR3, the DNA is TGTGCCAGTAGTATAGCGACGGGGGATACGCAGTATTTT. The complete variable domain, with remaining parts taken from reference TRBV19 and TRBJ2-3, reads DGGITQSPKYLFRKEGQNVTLSCEQNLNHDAMYWYRQDPGQGLRLIYYSQIVNDFQKGDIAEGYSVSREKKESFPLTVTSAQKNPTAFYLCASSIATGDTQYFGPGTRLTVL.

The J gene is TRBJ2-6, the V gene TRBV27; no clear D gene. The V gene lost 8 bases and the J gene lost 0 bases, with 5 bases spanning the gap. CDR3 length equals 13 residues. The germline V gene has CDR1 MNHEY and CDR2 SMNVEV (reference sequence). CDR3 sequence (DNA): TGTGCCAGCGCCCTCTCTGGGGCCAACGTCCTGACTTTC. It specifies CASALSGANVLTF.

This clonotype has only a few counts. J is TRBJ2-1 and V is TRBV12-3 or TRBV12-4; 8 positions match TRBD2. This CDR3 is 12 amino acids long. V shed 5 bases, J shed 15 bases, and the junction held 9 bases outside the gene matches. CDR3 residues: CASSVMTSEVFF. Here the CDR3 DNA reads TGTGCCAGCAGTGTAATGACTAGCGAGGTGTTCTTC.

This clonotype was seen more than once but under ten times. The chain has TRBV6-2 or TRBV6-3 and TRBJ2-7; tentative D call: TRBD1 (6 bases). V was trimmed by 2 bases and J by 2 bases, leaving 19 bases between them. CDR1 is MNHEY and CDR2 is SVGEGT in the germline V gene. The CDR3 is made up of 17 amino acids. CDR3 in DNA: TGTGCCAGCAGTTACCAAATTACTACAGGGAAGGCCTACGAGCAGTACGTC. Translation gives CASSYQITTGKAYEQYV.

This clonotype appeared a few times. The V and J genes are TRBV4-3 and TRBJ1-2, with a possible D match to TRBD1 (6 bases). Germline V gives CDR1 LGHNA, CDR2 YSLEER. Between the trimmed V and J ends, which lost 0 bases and 2 bases, there was a span of 16 bases. The length of the CDR3 is 17 residues. Here the CDR3 DNA reads TGCGCCAGCAGCCAAGATATTTGGGGAGGGGGGAACTATGGCTACACCTTC. It encodes CASSQDIWGGGNYGYTF.

The chain recombines TRBV24-1 with TRBJ2-1, with D possibly being TRBD1 (6 bases). The V end lost 1 base, the J end lost 14 bases, and 11 bases lay between the germline ends. Germline V CDR1 and CDR2: KGHDR, SFDVKD. The CDR3 is made up of 12 amino acids. Written as DNA, the CDR3 is TGTGCCACCAGTGATTTTGGGGGCCCCAAGTTCTTC. Its translation is CATSDFGGPKFF.

Many counts were recorded for this clonotype. CDR3 coding DNA: TGTGCCAGCAGCTCGACAGGGAGCATGAACACTGAAGCTTTCTTT. Protein product: CASSSTGSMNTEAFF. The genes are TRBV5-6 and TRBJ1-1, with TRBD1 matching 7 bases. After removal of 3 bases from V and 0 bases from J, the junction contained 5 bases not matched to a gene. Looked up from germline, CDR1 is SGHDT and CDR2 is YYEEEE. The CDR3 is made up of 15 amino acids.

This clonotype showed up just a few times. This chain links TRBV3-1 with TRBJ2-5; D gene ambiguous. V gave up 5 bases and J gave up 3 bases, with 10 bases separating them. Per the germline V gene, CDR1 is LGHDT and CDR2 is YNNKEL (reference sequence). This CDR3 has 13 amino acids. The CDR3 loop reads CASSDSPEETQYF. As DNA, the CDR3 is TGTGCCAGCAGCGACTCTCCGGAAGAGACCCAGTACTTC.

This clonotype was seen repeatedly, ten times or more. The genes are TRBV7-6 and TRBJ1-5; 8 bases fit TRBD1. The CDR3 totals 15 residues. CDR1 is SGHVS, CDR2 FNYEAQ, per germline. The V segment lost 4 bases and the J segment 4 bases; nucleotides outside the gene matches: 6. The CDR3 spells CASSSGQGWNQPQHF. Written as DNA, the CDR3 is TGTGCCAGCAGCTCCGGACAGGGATGGAATCAGCCCCAGCATTTT.